The rows below give T cell receptor beta chains drawn from one sample of a study of blood T cell repertoires in COVID-19. Libraries were prepared by immunoSEQ multiplex PCR; TCRdb keeps only in-frame clonotypes and omits some of them. Among 28,000 or so clones listed, roughly nine tenths were seen once. The sample consisted of peripheral blood. Every receptor here comes from a human donor with active COVID-19. The donor label of this sample is uncertain. The CDR3 runs from the conserved cysteine through the conserved F or W. The D gene is left open where the match is weak. Part of the rows lack a size; the others show once, few, many or a class for expanded clones.

V	J	D	size	CDR3	DNA
TRBV5-1	TRBJ1-2	-	once	CASSLFPLDSGVGGYGYTF	TGCGCCAGCAGCTTATTCCCCCTGGATTCTGGGGTGGGGGGCTATGGCTACACCTTC
TRBV6-6	TRBJ2-3	TRBD1	-	CASSAGQGSTDTQYF	TGTGCCAGCAGTGCGGGACAGGGGAGCACAGATACGCAGTATTTT
TRBV27	TRBJ2-1	TRBD1	-	CASKGAKGTTSYNEQFF	TGTGCCAGCAAGGGGGCAAAGGGGACCACTTCCTACAATGAGCAGTTCTTC
TRBV7-8	TRBJ2-5	-	-	CASSLAWGEIKETQYF	TGTGCCAGCAGCTTAGCCTGGGGCGAGATTAAAGAGACCCAGTACTTC
TRBV4-3	TRBJ2-1	TRBD2	-	CASSPRGSGALVHNEQFF	TGCGCCAGCAGCCCCAGAGGTAGCGGGGCGCTCGTCCACAATGAGCAGTTCTTC
TRBV6-5	TRBJ2-7	TRBD1	-	CASSPQGDEQYF	TGTGCCAGCAGCCCCCAGGGGGACGAGCAGTACTTC
TRBV30	TRBJ1-3	TRBD1	-	CAWSSLLGTASSGNTIYF	TGTGCCTGGAGCTCCCTGTTAGGGACAGCGAGCTCTGGAAACACCATATATTTT
TRBV27	TRBJ2-3	-	-	CASSPNSAADTQYF	TGTGCCAGCAGTCCTAATAGCGCTGCAGATACGCAGTATTTT
TRBV18	TRBJ2-3	TRBD2	-	CASSRREGTDTQYF	TGTGCCAGCTCACGGCGGGAGGGGACAGATACGCAGTATTTT
TRBV6-5	TRBJ2-3	-	-	CASSVEWGLDTQYF	TGTGCCAGCAGCGTAGAGTGGGGGCTAGATACGCAGTATTTT
TRBV19	TRBJ1-2	-	-	CASSLLTGPNYGYTF	TGTGCCAGTAGTCTCCTGACAGGACCTAACTATGGCTACACCTTC
TRBV5-1	TRBJ2-1	TRBD2	-	CASSERESDNEQFF	TGCGCCAGCAGCGAGCGGGAGAGCGACAATGAGCAGTTCTTC
TRBV7-2	TRBJ2-1	TRBD2	-	CASSLVRGGRNEQFF	TGTGCCAGCAGCTTAGTGCGGGGGGGCAGAAATGAGCAGTTCTTC
TRBV9	TRBJ2-7	TRBD2	-	CASSVEGRGLAGRNEQYF	TGTGCCAGCAGCGTAGAGGGCAGAGGACTAGCGGGACGGAACGAGCAGTACTTC
TRBV1	TRBJ2-7	-	-	CTSSQDRDYMSEQYF	TGCACCAGCAGCCAAGACAGGGATTACATGAGCGAGCAGTACTTC
TRBV18	TRBJ2-1	-	-	CASSPRTGLSSYNEQFF	TGTGCCAGCTCACCAAGAACAGGGTTAAGCTCCTACAATGAGCAGTTCTTC
TRBV29-1	TRBJ2-2	-	-	CSVHTGNTGELFF	TGCAGCGTTCATACGGGGAACACCGGGGAGCTGTTTTTT
TRBV7-2	TRBJ2-7	-	-	CASSLKQGTWEQYF	TGTGCCAGCAGCTTAAAACAGGGTACCTGGGAGCAGTACTTC
TRBV7-3	TRBJ2-7	TRBD1	few	CASSHTRDRPTYEQYF	TGTGCCAGCAGCCACACACGGGACAGGCCCACCTACGAGCAGTACTTC
TRBV9	TRBJ2-3	-	-	CASSATPSSTDTQYF	TGTGCCAGCAGCGCCACACCATCTAGCACAGATACGCAGTATTTT
TRBV4-2	TRBJ2-3	-	-	CASSQNRDSTDTQYF	TGTGCCAGCAGCCAAAATAGGGACTCCACAGATACGCAGTATTTT
TRBV29-1	TRBJ2-1	TRBD2	-	CSVDPGLAGVGQFF	TGCAGCGTTGACCCGGGACTAGCGGGAGTGGGGCAGTTCTTC
TRBV28	TRBJ2-7	TRBD2	-	CASSLPLAGVTEQYF	TGTGCCAGCAGTTTACCCCTAGCGGGAGTGACCGAGCAGTACTTC
TRBV5-6	TRBJ2-7	TRBD1	-	CASSWWTGNYEQYF	TGTGCCAGCAGCTGGTGGACAGGTAACTACGAGCAGTACTTC
TRBV21-1	TRBJ2-1	-	-	CASRRTVRDLHLGNEQFF	TGTGCCAGCAGGCGGACAGTTCGGGACCTTCATCTGGGGAATGAGCAGTTCTTC
TRBV20-1	TRBJ2-1	TRBD2	-	CSASGTSGGGNEQFF	TGCAGTGCTAGTGGAACCAGCGGGGGGGGGAATGAGCAGTTCTTC
TRBV29-1	TRBJ2-7	-	-	CSVGTGTNTYEQYF	TGCAGCGTTGGCACCGGGACAAATACCTACGAGCAGTACTTC
TRBV19	TRBJ1-5	-	once	CASRSPAGGPEHQPQHF	TGTGCCAGTAGATCCCCCGCCGGGGGGCCAGAACATCAGCCCCAGCATTTT
TRBV2	TRBJ1-1	-	-	CASKYLDSPNTEAFF	TGTGCCAGCAAGTACCTCGACAGTCCGAACACTGAAGCTTTCTTT
TRBV5-1	TRBJ1-1	TRBD1	-	CASSFTLRDRGIMNTEAFF	TGCGCCAGCAGCTTCACTCTCCGGGACAGGGGAATTATGAACACTGAAGCTTTCTTT
TRBV5-6	TRBJ2-3	TRBD1	-	CASSFFAYRGPASTDTQYF	TGTGCCAGCAGCTTTTTCGCTTACAGGGGACCGGCTAGCACAGATACGCAGTATTTT
TRBV5-1	TRBJ2-3	TRBD2	once	CASSQMASGGTDTQYF	TGCGCCAGCAGCCAAATGGCTAGCGGGGGCACAGATACGCAGTATTTT
TRBV7-9	TRBJ1-4	-	-	CASSFVGGEGKLFF	TGTGCCAGCAGCTTTGTCGGGGGAGAAGGAAAACTGTTTTTT
TRBV3-1/TRBV3-2	TRBJ2-3	TRBD2	-	CASSLGLAGGPATQYF	TGTGCCAGCAGCCTTGGACTAGCGGGGGGCCCGGCTACGCAGTATTTT
TRBV6-1	TRBJ2-1	-	-	CASSEKTRDISNPISSYNEQFF	TGTGCCAGCAGTGAAAAAACCCGGGACATTTCCAATCCTATAAGCTCCTACAATGAGCAGTTCTTC
TRBV29-1	TRBJ2-1	TRBD1	-	CSSGTDYNEQFF	TGCAGCTCCGGGACAGATTACAATGAGCAGTTCTTC
TRBV27	TRBJ1-3	TRBD1	-	CASRATGSVNTIYF	TGTGCCAGCAGGGCGACAGGGAGTGTAAACACCATATATTTT